Presented here are 11 T cell receptor beta chains from one specimen sequenced in a study of early T cells in non-severe SARS-CoV-2 infection. TCRdb reanalysed the 5' RACE reads using MiXCR and keeps one entry per CDR3 protein. This table holds 52,000 or so distinct CDR3 sequences, around 7% found once. Material: whole blood, obtained at baseline. These receptors came from an adult who was a healthcare worker with PCR-confirmed SARS-CoV-2 infection or an uninfected control (not recorded which).

This clonotype was picked up a small number of times. The chain links TRBV20-1 to TRBJ2-3; D is undetermined. The CDR3 is 12 amino acids. V dropped 7 bases and J dropped 7 bases, with 15 bases sitting between them. CDR1 and CDR2 (germline): DFQATT, SNEGSKA (reference sequence). The CDR3 coding sequence is TGCAGTGTTAGCACTCCGGCAAATACGCAGTATTTT. It yields the protein CSVSTPANTQYF.

This clonotype was detected only a few times. This chain uses TRBV19 with TRBJ1-5; D unresolved. The CDR3 length is 15 residues. V dropped 3 bases and J dropped 6 bases, with 15 bases sitting between them. Germline V CDR1 and CDR2: LNHDA, SQIVND (reference sequence). CDR3 DNA sequence: TGTGCCAGTAGTATCTTCGTAGGGTGGCCTCAGCCCCAGCATTTT. Translation: CASSIFVGWPQPQHF.

The table lists this clonotype with a count of one. V and J are TRBV9 and TRBJ1-1; D is possibly TRBD1 (5 bases). Germline CDR1 and CDR2: SGDLS and YYNGEE. CDR3 length: 13 residues. The germline V and J ends were trimmed by 2 bases and 4 bases, with 9 bases remaining between them. This chain's CDR3 is CASSVTQGTEAFF. CDR3 DNA: TGTGCCAGCAGCGTTACTCAGGGCACTGAAGCTTTCTTT.

Concerning this clonotype itself: This may stem from a read error, because a much larger clone lies one nucleotide away. This chain joins TRBV7-9 and TRBJ2-1, with TRBD2 as a possible D gene (6 bases). V dropped 6 bases and J dropped 3 bases, with 9 bases sitting between them. This CDR3 comprises 13 residues. Germline V gene sequence: CDR1 SEHNR, CDR2 FQNEAQ (reference sequence). The CDR3 nucleotides are TGTGCCAGCAGTTGGGGGGTCTACAATGAGCAGTTCTTC. It is translated as CASSWGVYNEQFF.

There are many counts of this clonotype. The chain has TRBV9 and TRBJ2-5; no firm D call. This CDR3 region has 12 residues. Looked up from germline, CDR1 is SGDLS and CDR2 is YYNGEE. V was trimmed by 4 bases and J by 4 bases, leaving 8 bases between them. The CDR3 loop reads CASSRNGETQYF. The CDR3 DNA reads as TGTGCCAGCAGCAGGAACGGAGAGACCCAGTACTTC. Full variable domain (outside the CDR3, taken from reference TRBV9 and TRBJ2-5): DSGVTQTPKHLITATGQRVTLRCSPRSGDLSVYWYQQSLDQGLQFLIQYYNGEERAKGNILERFSAQQFPDLHSELNLSSLELGDSALYFCASSRNGETQYFGPGTRLLVL.

This clonotype occurred many times. V and J are TRBV19 and TRBJ1-5; no definite D call. The CDR3 has 14 amino acids. V was trimmed by 3 bases and J by 4 bases, leaving 10 bases between them. The germline gives CDR1 LNHDA, CDR2 SQIVND (reference sequence). CDR3 sequence: CASSIVPENQPQHF. The DNA for the CDR3 is TGTGCCAGTAGTATCGTCCCAGAAAATCAGCCCCAGCATTTT.

This clonotype has a count of ten or more. This sequence joins TRBV5-5 and TRBJ2-7; D might be TRBD2 (5 bases). V lost 3 bases, J lost 3 bases, and 10 bases lay in between. Germline V gene data show CDR1 as SGHKS and CDR2 as YYEKEE (reference sequence). The CDR3 is 13 amino acids. The CDR3 loop reads CASSYEGHYEQYF. Written as DNA, the CDR3 is TGTGCCAGCAGCTACGAGGGCCACTACGAGCAGTACTTC.

The chain links TRBV6-2 or TRBV6-3 to TRBJ2-3, with 8 nucleotides matching TRBD2. Per germline, CDR1 MNHEY and CDR2 SVGEGT. With 6 bases clipped from V and 4 bases from J, the junction kept 12 bases outside the gene matches. The CDR3 loop spans 16 amino acids. The CDR3 spells CASSPRGGAGADTQYF. CDR3 nucleotide sequence: TGTGCCAGCAGCCCCCGGGGGGGAGCGGGGGCAGATACGCAGTATTTT.

This clonotype was recorded many times. The rearrangement links TRBV7-9 to TRBJ2-5; 9 bases match TRBD2. The germline CDR1 and CDR2 sequences are SEHNR and FQNEAQ (reference sequence). Unmatched junction bases numbered 3, after V lost 3 bases and J lost 1 base. This CDR3 region has 15 residues. The CDR3 DNA reads TGTGCCAGCAGCTTTCTAGCGGGGCTCCAAGAGACCCAGTACTTC. Translation gives CASSFLAGLQETQYF.

The table lists this clonotype with many counts. V gene TRBV20-1 combines with J gene TRBJ1-5; TRBD1 might be the D (5 bases). Trimming pared 5 bases from V and 5 bases from J, leaving 13 bases between. Germline lookup yields CDR1 DFQATT and CDR2 SNEGSKA (reference sequence). The CDR3 loop spans 13 amino acids. Written as DNA, the CDR3 is TGCAGTGCTCGTAGGGACGGCGATCAGCCCCAGCATTTT. This sequence encodes CSARRDGDQPQHF.

The genes are TRBV28 and TRBJ2-1, with TRBD2 matching over 10 bases. This CDR3 region has 14 residues. Germline lookup yields CDR1 MDHEN and CDR2 SYDVKM. With V trimmed by 6 bases and J by 5 bases, 4 bases remained unmatched. CDR3 sequence reads: CASRLAGHHNEQFF. The CDR3 DNA is TGTGCCAGCAGACTAGCGGGGCACCACAATGAGCAGTTCTTC.